The following is a T cell receptor (beta chain) sequence with its context. This clonotype was seen a few times. Its antigen is currently not known. No much larger clonotype is one base removed from it; base qualities were not supplied. This sample stems from a study of T-cell reconstitution after alpha-beta-depleted transplantation in children (TCRdb year 2016). About the full investigation: The study quantitatively tracked T-cell immune reconstitution after TCRalphabeta/CD19-depleted allogeneic hematopoietic cell transplantation in children using TCR repertoire profiling. Study-wide conclusions, independent of this receptor: The apparently early alphabetaT-cell count recovery about two months after transplant was reportedly dependent on only several hundred rapidly expanded clones derived from non-depleted graft cells. The frequencies of hyperexpanded clones fell over the following months, and after one year, T-cell counts and TCRbeta diversity were mostly attributed to newly produced T cells. In some patients, the high TCRbeta diversity seen at day 60 was put down to recipient T cells and intrathymic progenitors that had survived conditioning.

The method behind the library was PCR. Sequencing used an Illumina HiSeq 2500. To normalize quantification of the TCRbeta repertoire, the TCR libraries were built with molecular barcoding that relied on unique molecular identifiers. The raw public reads went through TCRdb reprocessing: fastp at Q25, MiXCR clone calling, in-frame beta chains kept. Records with the same CDR3 protein are collapsed into one entry carrying the most frequent genes and DNA. Within this sample are about 230,000 distinct CDR3 sequences, with about 11% of them counted one time only. 28% of the sample belongs to the ten largest clones. From cysteine to phenylalanine, the CDR3 is 14 amino acids long. Only CDR3 DNA remains: 42 bases, in frame from the first base. V is reduced by 3 bases and J by 0 bases, leaving a spacing of 9 bases between them. From the germline V gene (reference sequence), CDR1 is DFQATT and CDR2 is SNEGSKA.

Reading the label with the study, this specimen's treatment or condition is: allogeneic hematopoietic cell transplantation with graft depleted of TCRalphabeta T cells and CD19 B cells. The children who served as transplant recipients had been given grafts of TCRalphabeta/CD19-depleted allogeneic hematopoietic cells. The sample consisted of PBMCs, taken before TCRalphabeta/CD19-depleted stem cell transplant. The chain joins TRBV20-1 to TRBJ2-1; no D gene can be assigned with confidence. The receptor was derived from a child younger than two with acute myeloid leukemia, due to receive a stem cell transplant. The DNA sequence reads TGCAGTGCTAGGCGAGAGAGCTCCTACAATGAGCAGTTCTTC. The resulting protein is CSARRESSYNEQFF.